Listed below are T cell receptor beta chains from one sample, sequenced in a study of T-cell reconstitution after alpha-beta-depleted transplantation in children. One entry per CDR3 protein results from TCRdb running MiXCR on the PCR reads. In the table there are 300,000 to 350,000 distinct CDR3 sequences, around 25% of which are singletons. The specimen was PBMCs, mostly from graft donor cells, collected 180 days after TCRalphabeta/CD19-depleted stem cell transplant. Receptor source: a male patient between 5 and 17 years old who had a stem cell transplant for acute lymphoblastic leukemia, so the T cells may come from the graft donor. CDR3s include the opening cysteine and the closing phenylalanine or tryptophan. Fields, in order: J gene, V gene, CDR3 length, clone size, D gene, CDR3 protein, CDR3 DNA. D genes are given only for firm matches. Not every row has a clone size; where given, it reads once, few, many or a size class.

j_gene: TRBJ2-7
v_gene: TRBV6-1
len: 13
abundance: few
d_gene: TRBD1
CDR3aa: CASKGTGPYEQYF
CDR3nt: TGTGCCAGCAAGGGGACAGGACCCTACGAGCAGTACTTC

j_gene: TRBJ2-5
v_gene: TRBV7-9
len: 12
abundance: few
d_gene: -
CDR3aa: CASSVSRETQYF
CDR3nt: TGTGCCAGCAGCGTGTCCCGGGAGACCCAGTACTTC

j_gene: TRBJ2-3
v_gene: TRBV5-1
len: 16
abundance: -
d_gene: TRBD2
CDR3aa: CASTLPLGLAGDTQYF
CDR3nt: TGCGCCAGCACCCTCCCCCTCGGACTAGCAGGAGATACGCAGTATTTT

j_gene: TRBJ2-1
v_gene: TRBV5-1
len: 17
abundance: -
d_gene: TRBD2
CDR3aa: CASSGPLLAESYNEQFF
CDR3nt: TGCGCCAGCAGCGGCCCCTTACTAGCGGAGAGTTACAATGAGCAGTTCTTC

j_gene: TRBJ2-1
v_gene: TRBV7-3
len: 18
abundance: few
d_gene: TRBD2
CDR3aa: CASSLFGREENYYNEQFF
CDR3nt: TGTGCCAGCAGCTTATTTGGGCGGGAGGAAAACTACTACAATGAGCAGTTCTTC

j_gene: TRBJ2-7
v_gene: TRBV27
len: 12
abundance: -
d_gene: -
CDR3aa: CASMTGSYEQYF
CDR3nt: TGTGCCAGCATGACAGGTTCCTACGAGCAGTACTTC

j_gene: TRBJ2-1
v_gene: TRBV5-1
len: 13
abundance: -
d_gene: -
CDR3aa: CACSLVRGGEQFF
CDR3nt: TGCGCCTGCAGCTTGGTTAGAGGAGGTGAGCAGTTCTTC

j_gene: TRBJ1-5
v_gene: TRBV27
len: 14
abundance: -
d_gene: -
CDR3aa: CASSLRSFNQPQHF
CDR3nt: TGTGCCAGCAGTTTAAGGTCCTTTAATCAGCCCCAGCATTTT

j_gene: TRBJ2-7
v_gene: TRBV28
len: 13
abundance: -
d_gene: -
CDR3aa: CASSMGQGTEQYF
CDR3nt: TGTGCCAGCAGCATGGGCCAGGGCACAGAGCAGTACTTC

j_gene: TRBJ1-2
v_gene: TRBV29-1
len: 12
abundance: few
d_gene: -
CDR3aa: CSVAVTGYGYTF
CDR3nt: TGCAGCGTTGCAGTTACAGGCTATGGCTACACCTTC

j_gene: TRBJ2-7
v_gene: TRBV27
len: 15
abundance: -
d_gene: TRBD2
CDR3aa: CASSLAGTRAYEQYF
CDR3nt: TGTGCCAGCAGTTTGGCCGGGACTAGAGCCTACGAGCAGTACTTC

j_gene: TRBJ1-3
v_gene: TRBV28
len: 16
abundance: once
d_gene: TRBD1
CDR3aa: CASTPVEGALGNTIYF
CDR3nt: TGTGCCAGCACCCCGGTAGAGGGGGCGCTTGGAAACACCATATATTTT

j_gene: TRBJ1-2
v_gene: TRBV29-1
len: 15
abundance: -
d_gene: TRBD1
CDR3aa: CSVEARQGSYYGYTF
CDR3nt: TGCAGCGTTGAAGCCCGACAGGGGTCTTACTATGGCTACACCTTC

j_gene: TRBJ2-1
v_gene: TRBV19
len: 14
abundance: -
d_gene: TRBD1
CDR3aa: CASSPGTGKNEQFF
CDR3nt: TGTGCCAGTAGTCCCGGGACAGGGAAGAATGAGCAGTTCTTC

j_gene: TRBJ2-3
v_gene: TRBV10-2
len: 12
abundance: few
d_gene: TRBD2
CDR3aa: CASRREGPPQYF
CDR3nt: TGCGCCAGCCGACGGGAGGGCCCTCCGCAGTATTTT

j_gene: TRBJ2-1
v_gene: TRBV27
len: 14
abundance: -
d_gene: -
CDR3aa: CASSLSPSYNEQFF
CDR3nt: TGTGCCAGCAGTTTATCGCCTAGCTACAATGAGCAGTTCTTC

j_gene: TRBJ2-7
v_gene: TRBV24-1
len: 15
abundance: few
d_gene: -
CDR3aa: CATSASRRTYYEQYF
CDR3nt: TGTGCCACCAGTGCTTCCCGGAGGACTTACTACGAGCAGTACTTC

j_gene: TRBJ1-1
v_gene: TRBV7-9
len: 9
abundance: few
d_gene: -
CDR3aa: CASSPEAFF
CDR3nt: TGTGCCAGCAGCCCTGAAGCTTTCTTT

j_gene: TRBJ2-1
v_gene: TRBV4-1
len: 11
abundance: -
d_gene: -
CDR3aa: CASGVGDEQFF
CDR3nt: TGCGCCAGCGGCGTGGGGGATGAGCAGTTCTTC

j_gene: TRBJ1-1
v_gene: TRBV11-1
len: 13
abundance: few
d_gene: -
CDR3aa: CASSLTLQGPAFF
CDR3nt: TGTGCCAGCAGCTTAACTCTACAGGGCCCAGCTTTCTTT

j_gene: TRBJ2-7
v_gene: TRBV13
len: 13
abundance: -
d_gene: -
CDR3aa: CASTLGVEFKQYF
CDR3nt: TGTGCCAGCACCCTAGGCGTGGAATTCAAGCAGTACTTC

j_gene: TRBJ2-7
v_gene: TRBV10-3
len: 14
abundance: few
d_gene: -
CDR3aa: CAIRSLAEGNEQYF
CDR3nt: TGTGCCATCAGAAGCCTAGCTGAGGGGAACGAGCAGTACTTC

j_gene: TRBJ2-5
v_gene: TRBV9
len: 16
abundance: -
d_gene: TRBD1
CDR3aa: CASSVEGTGTQETQYF
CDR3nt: TGTGCCAGCAGCGTAGAGGGGACAGGGACCCAAGAGACCCAGTACTTC

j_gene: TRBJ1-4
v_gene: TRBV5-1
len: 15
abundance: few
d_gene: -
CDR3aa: CASSLGGFVPGKLFF
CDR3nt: TGCGCCAGCAGCTTGGGTGGGTTTGTTCCAGGAAAACTGTTTTTT

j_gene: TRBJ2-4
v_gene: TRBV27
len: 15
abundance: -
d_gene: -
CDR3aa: CASSPHGEAKNIQYF
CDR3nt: TGTGCCAGCAGTCCCCATGGGGAGGCCAAAAACATTCAGTACTTC

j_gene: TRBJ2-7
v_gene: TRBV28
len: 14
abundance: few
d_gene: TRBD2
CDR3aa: CASSLAGLAEEQYF
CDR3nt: TGTGCCAGCAGCCTCGCTGGACTAGCGGAAGAGCAGTACTTC

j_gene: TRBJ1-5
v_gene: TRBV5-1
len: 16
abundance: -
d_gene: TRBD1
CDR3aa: CASSLGTGTVGQPQHF
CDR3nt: TGCGCCAGCAGCTTGGGTACCGGGACAGTTGGTCAGCCCCAGCATTTT

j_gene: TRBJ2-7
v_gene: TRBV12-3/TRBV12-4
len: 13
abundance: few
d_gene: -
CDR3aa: CASSFGHRYEQYF
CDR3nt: TGTGCCAGCAGTTTTGGCCACCGATACGAGCAGTACTTC

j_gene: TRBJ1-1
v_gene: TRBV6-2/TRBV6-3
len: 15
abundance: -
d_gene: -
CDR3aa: CASTRLGHLNTEAFF
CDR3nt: TGTGCCAGCACCCGACTTGGACACTTGAACACTGAAGCTTTCTTT

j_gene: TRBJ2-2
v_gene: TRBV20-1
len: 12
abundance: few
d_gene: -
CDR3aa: CSAHSNIGELFF
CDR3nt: TGCAGTGCCCACTCAAATATCGGGGAGCTGTTTTTT

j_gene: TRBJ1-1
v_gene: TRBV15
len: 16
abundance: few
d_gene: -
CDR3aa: CATSRALTTVGAEAFF
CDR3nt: TGTGCCACCAGCAGAGCTCTGACAACGGTGGGCGCTGAAGCTTTCTTT

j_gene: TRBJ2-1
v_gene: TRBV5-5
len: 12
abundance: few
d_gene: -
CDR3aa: CASINYYNEQFF
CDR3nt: TGTGCCAGCATCAACTACTACAATGAGCAGTTCTTC

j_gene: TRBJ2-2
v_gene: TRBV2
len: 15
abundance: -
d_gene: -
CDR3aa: CASSEQGQDTGELFF
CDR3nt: TGTGCCAGCAGTGAACAGGGTCAGGACACCGGGGAGCTGTTTTTT

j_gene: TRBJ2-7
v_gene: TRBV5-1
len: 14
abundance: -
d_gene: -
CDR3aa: CASNPGRSSYEQYF
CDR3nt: TGCGCCAGCAATCCAGGGCGAAGCTCCTACGAGCAGTACTTC

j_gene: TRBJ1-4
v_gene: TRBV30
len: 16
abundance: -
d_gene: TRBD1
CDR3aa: CAWSLGQGATNEKLFF
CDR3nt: TGTGCCTGGAGTTTGGGACAGGGCGCAACTAATGAAAAACTGTTTTTT

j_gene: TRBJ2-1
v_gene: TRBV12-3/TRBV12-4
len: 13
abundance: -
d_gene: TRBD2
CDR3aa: CASSSGRANEQFF
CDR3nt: TGTGCCAGCAGTAGCGGGAGGGCAAATGAGCAGTTCTTC

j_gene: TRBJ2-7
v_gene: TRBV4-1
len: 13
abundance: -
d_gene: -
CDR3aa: CASSQGTYYEQYF
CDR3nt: TGCGCCAGCAGCCAGGGGACTTACTACGAGCAGTACTTC

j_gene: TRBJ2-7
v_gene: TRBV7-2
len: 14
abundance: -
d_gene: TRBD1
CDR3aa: CASSPRTGTYEQYF
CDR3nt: TGTGCCAGCAGCCCTAGGACAGGGACCTACGAGCAGTACTTC

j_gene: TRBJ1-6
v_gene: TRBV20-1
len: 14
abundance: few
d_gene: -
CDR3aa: CSARRDTSGSPLHF
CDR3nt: TGCAGTGCTCGCCGGGACACTTCAGGTTCACCCCTCCACTTT

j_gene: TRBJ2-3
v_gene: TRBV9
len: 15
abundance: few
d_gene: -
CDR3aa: CASSPSGGGYDTQYF
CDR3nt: TGTGCCAGCAGCCCTAGTGGGGGAGGATACGATACGCAGTATTTT

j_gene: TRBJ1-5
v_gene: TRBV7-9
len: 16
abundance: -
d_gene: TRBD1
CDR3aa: CASSSIRGPYNQPQHF
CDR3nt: TGTGCCAGCAGCTCCATTAGGGGGCCTTATAATCAGCCCCAGCATTTT

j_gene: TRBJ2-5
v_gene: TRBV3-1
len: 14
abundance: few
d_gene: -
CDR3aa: CASSQDLSQETQYF
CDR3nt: TGTGCCAGCAGCCAAGATCTTAGCCAAGAGACCCAGTACTTC

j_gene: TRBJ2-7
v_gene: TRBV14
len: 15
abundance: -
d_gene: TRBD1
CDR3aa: CASSQDRDRDYEQYF
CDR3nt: TGTGCCAGCAGCCAAGATCGCGACAGGGACTACGAGCAGTACTTC

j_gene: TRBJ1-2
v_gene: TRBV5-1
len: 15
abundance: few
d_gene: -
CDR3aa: CASSPGPTLGYGYTF
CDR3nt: TGCGCCAGCAGCCCAGGGCCCACCCTCGGCTATGGCTACACCTTC